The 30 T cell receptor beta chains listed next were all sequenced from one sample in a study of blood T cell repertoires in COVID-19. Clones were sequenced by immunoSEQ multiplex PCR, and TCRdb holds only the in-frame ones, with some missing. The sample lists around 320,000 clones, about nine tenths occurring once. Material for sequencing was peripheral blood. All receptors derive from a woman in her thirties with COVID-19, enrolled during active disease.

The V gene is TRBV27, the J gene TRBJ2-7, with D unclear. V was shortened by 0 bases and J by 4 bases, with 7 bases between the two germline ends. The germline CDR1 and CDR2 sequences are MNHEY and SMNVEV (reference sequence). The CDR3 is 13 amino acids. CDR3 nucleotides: TGTGCCAGCAGTTTATCCGTCCCTTACGAGCAGTACTTC. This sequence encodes CASSLSVPYEQYF.

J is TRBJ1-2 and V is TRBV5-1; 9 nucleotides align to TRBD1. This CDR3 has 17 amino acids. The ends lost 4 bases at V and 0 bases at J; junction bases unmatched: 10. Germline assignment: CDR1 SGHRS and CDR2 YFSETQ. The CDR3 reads CASSRRTGVIANYGYTF. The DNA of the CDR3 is TGCGCCAGCAGCCGGAGGACAGGGGTCATAGCTAACTATGGCTACACCTTC. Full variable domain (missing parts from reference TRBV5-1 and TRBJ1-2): KAGVTQTPRYLIKTRGQQVTLSCSPISGHRSVSWYQQTPGQGLQFLFEYFSETQRNKGNFPGRFSGRQFSNSRSEMNVSTLELGDSALYLCASSRRTGVIANYGYTFGSGTRLTVV.

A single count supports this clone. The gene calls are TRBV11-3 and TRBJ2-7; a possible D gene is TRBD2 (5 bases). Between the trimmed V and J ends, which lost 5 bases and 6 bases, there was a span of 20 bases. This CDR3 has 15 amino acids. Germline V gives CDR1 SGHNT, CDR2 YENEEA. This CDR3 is CASSRRPGRTGEQYF. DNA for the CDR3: TGTGCCAGCAGCAGAAGACCGGGGAGAACCGGCGAGCAGTACTTC.

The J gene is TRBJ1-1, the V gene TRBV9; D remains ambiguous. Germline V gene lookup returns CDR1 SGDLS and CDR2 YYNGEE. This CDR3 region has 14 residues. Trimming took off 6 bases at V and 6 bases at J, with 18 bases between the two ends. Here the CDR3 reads CASNPRGGSAEAFF. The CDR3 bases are TGTGCCAGCAACCCCCGGGGAGGGAGCGCTGAAGCTTTCTTT.

The CDR3 spells CASSQVSGGEREQFF. The CDR3, as DNA: TGTGCCAGCAGCCAAGTTAGCGGGGGGGAAAGAGAGCAGTTCTTC. This chain uses TRBV3-1 (or the pseudogene TRBV3-2) with TRBJ2-1, with TRBD2 matching 11 bases. This CDR3 region has 15 residues. CDR1 LGHDT and CDR2 YNNKEL come from the germline V gene (reference sequence). Trimming cost V 1 base and J 10 bases; bases outside gene matches: 6.

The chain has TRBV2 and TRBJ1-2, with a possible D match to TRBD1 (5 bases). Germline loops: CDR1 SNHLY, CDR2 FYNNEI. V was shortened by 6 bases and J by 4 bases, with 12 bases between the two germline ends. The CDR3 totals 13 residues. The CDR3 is CASRGRVAYGYTF. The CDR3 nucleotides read TGTGCCAGCAGGGGCAGGGTGGCCTATGGCTACACCTTC.

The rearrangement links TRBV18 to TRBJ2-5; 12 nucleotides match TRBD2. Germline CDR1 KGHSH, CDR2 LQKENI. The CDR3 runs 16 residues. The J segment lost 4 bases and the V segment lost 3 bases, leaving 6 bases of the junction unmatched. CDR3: CASSPSSGGAGETQYF. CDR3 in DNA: TGTGCCAGCTCACCGTCTAGCGGGGGGGCCGGAGAGACCCAGTACTTC.

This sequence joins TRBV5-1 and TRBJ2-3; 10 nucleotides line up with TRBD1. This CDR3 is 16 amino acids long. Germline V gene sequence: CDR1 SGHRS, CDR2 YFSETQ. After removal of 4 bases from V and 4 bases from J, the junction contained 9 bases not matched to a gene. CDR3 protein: CASSMVGQGSPDTQYF. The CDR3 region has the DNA TGCGCCAGCAGCATGGTGGGACAGGGGTCCCCAGATACGCAGTATTTT.

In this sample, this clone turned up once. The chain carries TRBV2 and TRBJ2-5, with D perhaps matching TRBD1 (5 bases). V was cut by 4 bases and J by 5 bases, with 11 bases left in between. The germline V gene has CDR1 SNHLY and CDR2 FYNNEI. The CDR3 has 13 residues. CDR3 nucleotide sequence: TGTGCCAGCAGTGGTAGGGGCCGGGAGACCCAGTACTTC. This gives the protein CASSGRGRETQYF.

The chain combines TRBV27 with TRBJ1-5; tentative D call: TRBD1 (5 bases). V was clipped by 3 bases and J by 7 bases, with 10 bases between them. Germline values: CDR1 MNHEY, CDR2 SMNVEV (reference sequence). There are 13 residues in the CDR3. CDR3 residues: CASSFRGEQPQHF. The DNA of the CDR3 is TGTGCCAGCAGTTTCCGGGGGGAACAGCCCCAGCATTTT.

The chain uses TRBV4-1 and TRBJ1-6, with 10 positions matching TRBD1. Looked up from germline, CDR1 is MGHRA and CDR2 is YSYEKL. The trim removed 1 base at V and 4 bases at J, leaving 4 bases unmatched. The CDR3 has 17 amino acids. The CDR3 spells CASSQATGGNYNSPLHF. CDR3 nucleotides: TGCGCCAGCAGCCAAGCGACAGGGGGCAATTATAATTCACCCCTCCACTTT.

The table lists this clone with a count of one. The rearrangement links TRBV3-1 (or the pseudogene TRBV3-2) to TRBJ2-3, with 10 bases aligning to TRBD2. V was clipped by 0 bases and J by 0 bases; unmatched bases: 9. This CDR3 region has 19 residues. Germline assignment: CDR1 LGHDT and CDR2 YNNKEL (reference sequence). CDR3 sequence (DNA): TGTGCCAGCAGCCAAGAGGGTAGCGGGGGGCTTCTTAGCACAGATACGCAGTATTTT. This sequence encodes CASSQEGSGGLLSTDTQYF.

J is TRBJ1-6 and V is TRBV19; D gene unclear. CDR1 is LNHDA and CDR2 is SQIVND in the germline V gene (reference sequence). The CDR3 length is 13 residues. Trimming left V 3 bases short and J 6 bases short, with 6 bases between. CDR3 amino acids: CASSIGTNSPLHF. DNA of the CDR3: TGTGCCAGTAGTATTGGCACTAATTCACCCCTCCACTTT.

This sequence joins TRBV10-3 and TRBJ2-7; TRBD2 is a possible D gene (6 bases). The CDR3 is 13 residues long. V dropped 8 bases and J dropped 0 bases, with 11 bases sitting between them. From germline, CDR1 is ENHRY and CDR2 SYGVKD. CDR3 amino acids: CAIGRGASYEQYF. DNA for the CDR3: TGTGCCATCGGCCGCGGGGCCTCCTACGAGCAGTACTTC.

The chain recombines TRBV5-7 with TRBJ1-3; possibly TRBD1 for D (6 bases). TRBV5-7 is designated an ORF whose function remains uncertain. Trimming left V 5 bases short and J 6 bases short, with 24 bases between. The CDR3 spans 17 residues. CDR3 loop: CASSSIDRTNGLNTIYF. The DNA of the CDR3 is TGTGCCAGCAGTTCAATCGACAGGACCAACGGATTAAACACCATATATTTT.

The CDR3 protein is CASSLDGLSGNTQYF. The DNA of the CDR3 is TGTGCCAGCAGCTTAGACGGTCTCAGCGGGAATACGCAGTATTTT. This sequence joins TRBV7-2 and TRBJ2-3; TRBD2 matches at 7 bases. The CDR3 covers 15 residues. The V gene end was trimmed by 1 base and the J gene end by 7 bases; junction bases not matched to a gene: 8. Germline CDR1 reads SGHTA; CDR2 reads FQGNSA.

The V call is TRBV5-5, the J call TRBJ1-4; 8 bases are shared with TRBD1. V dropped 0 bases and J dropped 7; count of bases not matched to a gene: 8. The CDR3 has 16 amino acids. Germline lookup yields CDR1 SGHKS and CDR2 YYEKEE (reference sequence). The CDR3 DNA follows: TGTGCCAGCAGCTTGGGGACCATCGACAGGGGTGAAAAACTGTTTTTT. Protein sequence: CASSLGTIDRGEKLFF.

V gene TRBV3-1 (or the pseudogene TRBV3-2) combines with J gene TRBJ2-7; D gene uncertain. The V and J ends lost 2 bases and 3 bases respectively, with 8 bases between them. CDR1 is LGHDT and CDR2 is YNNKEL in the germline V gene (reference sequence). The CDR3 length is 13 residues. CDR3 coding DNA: TGTGCCAGCAGCCAAAGACACAGCTACGAGCAGTACTTC. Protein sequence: CASSQRHSYEQYF.

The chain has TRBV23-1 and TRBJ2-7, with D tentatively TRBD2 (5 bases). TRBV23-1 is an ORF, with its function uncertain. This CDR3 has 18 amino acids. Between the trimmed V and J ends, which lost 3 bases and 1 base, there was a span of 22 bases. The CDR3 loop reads CASSQADCLSGASYEQYF. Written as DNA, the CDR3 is TGCGCCAGCAGTCAGGCGGACTGTCTGTCGGGTGCGTCCTACGAGCAGTACTTC.

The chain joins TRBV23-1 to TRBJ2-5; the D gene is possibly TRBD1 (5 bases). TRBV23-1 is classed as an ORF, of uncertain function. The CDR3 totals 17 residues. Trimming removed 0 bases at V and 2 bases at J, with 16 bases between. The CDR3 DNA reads TGCGCCAGCAGTCAATCAGAGGCGACAGTCAAACAAGAGACCCAGTACTTC. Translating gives CASSQSEATVKQETQYF.

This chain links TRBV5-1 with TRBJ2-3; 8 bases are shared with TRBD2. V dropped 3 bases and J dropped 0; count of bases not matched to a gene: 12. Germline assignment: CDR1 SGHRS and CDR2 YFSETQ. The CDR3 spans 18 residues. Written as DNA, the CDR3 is TGCGCCAGCAGCTCTGTAGCGGGGCCCCGCTCTAGCACAGATACGCAGTATTTT. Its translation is CASSSVAGPRSSTDTQYF. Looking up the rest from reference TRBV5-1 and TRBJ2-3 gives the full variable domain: KAGVTQTPRYLIKTRGQQVTLSCSPISGHRSVSWYQQTPGQGLQFLFEYFSETQRNKGNFPGRFSGRQFSNSRSEMNVSTLELGDSALYLCASSSVAGPRSSTDTQYFGPGTRLTVL.

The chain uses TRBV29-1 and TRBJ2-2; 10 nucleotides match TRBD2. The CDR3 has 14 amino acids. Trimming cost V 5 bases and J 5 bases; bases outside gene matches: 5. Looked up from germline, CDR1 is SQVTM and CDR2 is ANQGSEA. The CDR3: CSVSLAGATGELFF. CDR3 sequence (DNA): TGCAGCGTTTCTCTAGCGGGGGCGACCGGGGAGCTGTTTTTT.

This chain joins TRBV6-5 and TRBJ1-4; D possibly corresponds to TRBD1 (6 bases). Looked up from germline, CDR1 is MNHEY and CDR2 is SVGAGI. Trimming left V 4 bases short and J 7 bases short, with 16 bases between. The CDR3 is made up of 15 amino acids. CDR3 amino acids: CASSSRWRGGEKLFF. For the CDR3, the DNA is TGTGCCAGCAGTTCCCGGTGGAGGGGGGGTGAAAAACTGTTTTTT.

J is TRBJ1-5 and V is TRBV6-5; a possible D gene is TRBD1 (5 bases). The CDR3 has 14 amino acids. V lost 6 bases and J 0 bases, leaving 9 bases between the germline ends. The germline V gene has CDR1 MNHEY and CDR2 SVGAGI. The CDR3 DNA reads TGTGCCAGCAGAAAGGGGAATAGCAATCAGCCCCAGCATTTT. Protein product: CASRKGNSNQPQHF.

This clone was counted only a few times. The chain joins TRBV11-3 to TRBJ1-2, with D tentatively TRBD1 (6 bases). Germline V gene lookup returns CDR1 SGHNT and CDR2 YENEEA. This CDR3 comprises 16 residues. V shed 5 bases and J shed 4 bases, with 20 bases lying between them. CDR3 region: CASSRKNGDKSYGYTF. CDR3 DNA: TGTGCCAGCAGCCGTAAGAACGGGGACAAATCCTATGGCTACACCTTC.

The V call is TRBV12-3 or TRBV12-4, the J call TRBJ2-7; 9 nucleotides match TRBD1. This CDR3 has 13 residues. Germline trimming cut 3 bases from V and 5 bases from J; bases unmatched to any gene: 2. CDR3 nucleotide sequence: TGTGCCAGCAGTTTCCGGACAGGGGACGAGCAGTACTTC. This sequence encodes CASSFRTGDEQYF.

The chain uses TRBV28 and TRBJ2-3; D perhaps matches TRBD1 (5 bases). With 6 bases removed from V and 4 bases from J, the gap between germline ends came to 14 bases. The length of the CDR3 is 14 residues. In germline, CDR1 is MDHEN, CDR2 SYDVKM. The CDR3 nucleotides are TGTGCCAGCAGAAGGGGCGCTGTCGCAGATACGCAGTATTTT. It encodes CASRRGAVADTQYF.

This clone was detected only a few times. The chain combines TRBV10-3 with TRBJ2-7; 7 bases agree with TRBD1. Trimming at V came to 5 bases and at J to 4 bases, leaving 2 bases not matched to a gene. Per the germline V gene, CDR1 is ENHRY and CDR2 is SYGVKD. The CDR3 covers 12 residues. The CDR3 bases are TGTGCCATCAGTAACAGGGGTTACGAGCAGTACTTC. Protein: CAISNRGYEQYF.

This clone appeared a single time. CDR3 residues: CASSLEAGALTEAFF. CDR3 nucleotide sequence: TGTGCCAGCAGCTTAGAGGCGGGGGCGCTCACTGAAGCTTTCTTT. V and J are TRBV7-2 and TRBJ1-1; D is possibly TRBD1 (6 bases). This CDR3 is 15 amino acids long. Deletions cut 1 base from V and 4 bases from J, with 13 bases between. Germline loops: CDR1 SGHTA, CDR2 FQGNSA.

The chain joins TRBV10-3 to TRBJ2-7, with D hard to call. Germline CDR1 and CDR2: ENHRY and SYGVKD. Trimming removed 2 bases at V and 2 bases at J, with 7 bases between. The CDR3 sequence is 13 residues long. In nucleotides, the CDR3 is TGTGCCATCAGTGAGACCCCAGCCTACGAGCAGTACTTC. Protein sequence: CAISETPAYEQYF.